What follows are 10 T cell receptor beta chains derived from one specimen sequenced in a study of blood T cell repertoires in COVID-19. The method was immunoSEQ multiplex PCR; TCRdb's version includes in-frame clones alone and lacks a portion of them. The table records around 80,000 clones, 70% to 90% of them present only once. Sequencing was performed on peripheral blood. These receptors came from an elderly woman with acute or convalescent COVID-19.

This chain joins TRBV20-1 and TRBJ1-6, with D unclear. CDR1 and CDR2 (germline): DFQATT, SNEGSKA (reference sequence). V was trimmed by 5 bases and J by 7 bases, leaving 6 bases between them. This CDR3 contains 11 residues. This chain's CDR3 is CSAERNSPLHF. The CDR3 coding sequence is TGCAGTGCTGAGAGAAATTCACCCCTCCACTTT.

The DNA of the CDR3 is TGTGCCAGCAGCGTAGCAGTGAACACTGAAGCTTTCTTT. Protein product: CASSVAVNTEAFF. The rearrangement joins TRBV9 to TRBJ1-1; D gene unclear. CDR3 length: 13 amino acids. Trimming pared 0 bases from V and 0 bases from J, leaving 3 bases between. Germline V lookup: CDR1 SGDLS, CDR2 YYNGEE.

The V and J genes are TRBV7-5 and TRBJ2-3; TRBD2 reflects the table's D call only, with no check against the DNA. TRBV7-5 is a known pseudogene. The CDR3 loop spans 17 amino acids. In DNA, the CDR3 is TGTGCCAGAAGCACGCGGGACCCCTCGCCCAGCACAGATACGCAGTATTTT. Translation gives CARSTRDPSPSTDTQYF.

The chain employs TRBV27 and TRBJ2-1; the D gene is possibly TRBD1 (6 bases). Looked up from germline, CDR1 is MNHEY and CDR2 is SMNVEV (reference sequence). The CDR3 contains 15 residues. Deletions cut 6 bases from V and 3 bases from J, with 15 bases between. In nucleotides, the CDR3 is TGTGCCAGCAGGGGAACAGGGCAGGTCTACAATGAGCAGTTCTTC. It translates to CASRGTGQVYNEQFF.

The chain joins TRBV5-1 to TRBJ1-2, with 9 bases that match TRBD1. J gave up 4 bases and V 7 bases, and 17 bases lay outside the gene matches. CDR3 length equals 17 residues. Per germline, CDR1 SGHRS and CDR2 YFSETQ. The CDR3 spells CASATGTGNRLGYGYTF. The CDR3 DNA is TGCGCCAGCGCGACCGGGACAGGGAACAGGCTAGGCTATGGCTACACCTTC.

This sequence joins TRBV3-1 (or the pseudogene TRBV3-2) and TRBJ1-4, with D maybe TRBD1 (6 bases). The germline V gene encodes CDR1 LGHDT and CDR2 YNNKEL (reference sequence). There are 14 residues in the CDR3. Deletions cut 6 bases from V and 0 bases from J, with 8 bases between. CDR3 region: CASRQGPTNEKLFF. As DNA, the CDR3 is TGTGCCAGCAGACAGGGACCAACTAATGAAAAACTGTTTTTT.

In this sample, this clone turned up once. The rearrangement joins TRBV5-1 to TRBJ2-6; no definite D call. Germline CDR1 and CDR2: SGHRS and YFSETQ. The CDR3 runs to 12 residues. The V end was cut by 8 bases, the J end by 1 base, with 4 bases between. As DNA, the CDR3 is TGCGCCAGTTTATCTGGGGCCAACGTCCTGACTTTC. Its protein product is CASLSGANVLTF.

The chain employs TRBV16 and TRBJ1-2; the D gene is possibly TRBD1 (6 bases). The CDR3 has 13 residues. Per germline, CDR1 KGHSY and CDR2 FQNENV. The V end lost 1 base, the J end lost 8 bases, and 11 bases lay between the germline ends. Here the CDR3 reads CASSQFRGHGYTF. CDR3 nucleotide sequence: TGTGCCAGCAGCCAATTTAGGGGACACGGCTACACCTTC.

This clone was counted only a few times. The V call is TRBV28, the J call TRBJ1-5; the D is unclear. This CDR3 is built from 14 residues. V was cut by 6 bases and J by 0 bases, with 9 bases left in between. Per germline, CDR1 MDHEN and CDR2 SYDVKM. The CDR3 DNA reads TGTGCCAGCAGATACGACTATAGCAATCAGCCCCAGCATTTT. It is translated as CASRYDYSNQPQHF.

The rearrangement links TRBV4-1 to TRBJ1-1, with 9 nucleotides matching TRBD1. V trimming: 5 bases; J trimming: 5 bases; junction bases outside the gene matches: 21. The CDR3 consists of 19 residues. The germline V gene encodes CDR1 MGHRA and CDR2 YSYEKL. DNA for the CDR3: TGCGCCAGCAGCGCCCCGTGGGGACAGGGATTGGGGGGAAGGACTGAAGCTTTCTTT. This gives the protein CASSAPWGQGLGGRTEAFF.